One and the same sample provided the 9 T cell receptor beta chains below, sequenced in a study of CD8 T cells in Susac syndrome. Random-hexamer reverse transcription was applied to roughly 0.5 to 1 ug RNA. MiXCR, applied by TCRdb to the immunoSEQ multiplex PCR reads, yields one record per CDR3 protein. The sample records 70,000 to 85,000 distinct CDR3 sequences, roughly 96% being singletons. Sequencing used CD8+ T cells from PBMCs. The receptors derive from a human donor with Susac syndrome.

V usage is TRBV10-3 and J usage is TRBJ2-3; D unclear. V dropped 0 bases and J dropped 4 bases, with 5 bases sitting between them. CDR1 and CDR2 from the germline V gene are ENHRY and SYGVKD. The CDR3 covers 13 residues. CDR3 protein: CAISESDADTQYF. The CDR3 coding sequence is TGTGCCATCAGTGAGTCGGATGCAGATACGCAGTATTTT.

This clonotype was counted a single time. The junction does not match germline at one end; this may be a read error. This chain joins TRBV13 and TRBJ2-6; D remains ambiguous. The CDR3 contains 15 residues. CDR1 is PRHDT and CDR2 is FYEKMQ in the germline V gene (reference sequence). CDR3 region: CASRLGFSGANVLTF. In nucleotides, the CDR3 is TGTGCCAGCAGATTAGGATTCTCTGGGGCCAACGTCCTGACTTTC. The full variable domain, in which reference TRBV13 and TRBJ2-6 provide the parts outside the CDR3, is AAGVIQSPRHLIKEKRETATLKCYPIPRHDTVYWYQQGPGQDPQFLISFYEKMQSDKGSIPDRFSAQQFSDYHSELNMSSLELGDSALYFCASRLGFSGANVLTFGAGSRLTVL.

This chain links TRBV6-5 with TRBJ1-5, with D maybe TRBD1 (5 bases). The CDR3 contains 13 residues. The germline CDR1 and CDR2 sequences are MNHEY and SVGAGI. Deletions cut 5 bases from V and 6 bases from J, with 11 bases between. CDR3 residues: CASSRQGLQPQHF. The CDR3, as DNA: TGTGCCAGCAGTCGGCAGGGCCTTCAGCCCCAGCATTTT.

The chain employs TRBV12-5 and TRBJ1-1; a weak D match, TRBD1 (6 bases). The CDR3 is made up of 14 amino acids. Germline-derived CDR1 and CDR2 are LGHNT and FRNRAP. The germline V and J ends were trimmed by 7 bases and 1 base, with 13 bases remaining between them. CDR3 bases: TGTGCTAGTGCCATTGGAGGGGGGAACACTGAAGCTTTCTTT. It translates to CASAIGGGNTEAFF.

The rearrangement links TRBV7-9 to TRBJ2-5; D is uncertain. CDR3 length: 13 amino acids. CDR1 SEHNR and CDR2 FQNEAQ come from the germline V gene (reference sequence). V lost 3 bases, J lost 5 bases, and 10 bases lay in between. The DNA for the CDR3 is TGTGCCAGCAGCTTCTCGGATGGGGAGACCCAGTACTTC. Translating gives CASSFSDGETQYF.

CDR3 coding DNA: TGTGCCAGCCCGCGTTACGAGCAGTACGTC. It encodes CASPRYEQYV. This rearrangement joins TRBV12-3 or TRBV12-4 to TRBJ2-7; no definite D call. V was cut by 8 bases and J by 4 bases, with 6 bases left in between. This CDR3 is built from 10 residues.

The genes are TRBV2 and TRBJ2-3; 10 bases fit TRBD2. The V gene's germline CDR1 is SNHLY and CDR2 FYNNEI. The CDR3 is made up of 17 amino acids. V lost 5 bases, J lost 0 bases, and 8 bases stayed unmatched. CDR3 sequence (DNA): TGTGCCAGCAGTTCTATTCCTAGCGGGAGTAGCACAGATACGCAGTATTTT. Residues: CASSSIPSGSSTDTQYF.

The chain has TRBV9 and TRBJ2-6; D uncertain. Between the trimmed V and J ends, which lost 6 bases and 0 bases, there was a span of 13 bases. The germline V gene has CDR1 SGDLS and CDR2 YYNGEE. This CDR3 contains 16 residues. The CDR3 loop reads CASMHAPGSGANVLTF. CDR3 nucleotide sequence: TGTGCCAGCATGCACGCCCCGGGCTCTGGGGCCAACGTCCTGACTTTC. The whole variable domain, filled in from reference TRBV9 and TRBJ2-6, reads DSGVTQTPKHLITATGQRVTLRCSPRSGDLSVYWYQQSLDQGLQFLIQYYNGEERAKGNILERFSAQQFPDLHSELNLSSLELGDSALYFCASMHAPGSGANVLTFGAGSRLTVL.

This chain uses TRBV9 with TRBJ2-5; tentatively, D is TRBD2 (5 bases). The length of the CDR3 is 14 residues. Between the trimmed V and J ends, which lost 2 bases and 4 bases, there was a span of 12 bases. CDR1 is SGDLS and CDR2 is YYNGEE in the germline V gene. The DNA for the CDR3 is TGTGCCAGCAGCGTGGACTGGTGGGGAGAGACCCAGTACTTC. It is translated as CASSVDWWGETQYF.